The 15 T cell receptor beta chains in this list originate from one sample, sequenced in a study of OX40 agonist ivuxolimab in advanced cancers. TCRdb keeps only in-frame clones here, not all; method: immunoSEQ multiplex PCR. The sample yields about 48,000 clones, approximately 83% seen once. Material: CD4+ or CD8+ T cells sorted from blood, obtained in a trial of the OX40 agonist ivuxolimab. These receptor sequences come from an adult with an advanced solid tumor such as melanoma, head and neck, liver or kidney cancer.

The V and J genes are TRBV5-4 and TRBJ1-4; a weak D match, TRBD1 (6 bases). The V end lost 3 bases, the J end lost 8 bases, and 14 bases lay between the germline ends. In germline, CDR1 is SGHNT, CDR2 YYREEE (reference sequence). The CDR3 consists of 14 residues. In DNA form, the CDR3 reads TGTGCCAGCAGCTCCCCGGGACAACAAGAAAAACTGTTTTTT. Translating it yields CASSSPGQQEKLFF.

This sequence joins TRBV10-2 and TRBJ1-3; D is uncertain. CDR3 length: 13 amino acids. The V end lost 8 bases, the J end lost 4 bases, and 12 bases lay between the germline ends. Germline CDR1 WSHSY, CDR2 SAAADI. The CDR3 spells CASARDPGNTIYF. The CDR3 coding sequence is TGCGCCAGCGCCAGAGACCCCGGAAACACCATATATTTT.

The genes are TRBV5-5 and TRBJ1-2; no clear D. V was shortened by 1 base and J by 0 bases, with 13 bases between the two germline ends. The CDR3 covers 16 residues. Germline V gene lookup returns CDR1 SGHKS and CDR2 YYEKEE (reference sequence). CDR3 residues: CASSLTHTKTNYGYTF. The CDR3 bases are TGTGCCAGCAGCTTGACCCACACGAAGACTAACTATGGCTACACCTTC.

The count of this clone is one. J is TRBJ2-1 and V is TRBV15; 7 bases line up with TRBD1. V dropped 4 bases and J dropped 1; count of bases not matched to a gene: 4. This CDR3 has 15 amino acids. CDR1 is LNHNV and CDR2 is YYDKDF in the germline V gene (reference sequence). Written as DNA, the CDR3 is TGTGCCACCAGCACGCGACAGGGTTCCTACAATGAGCAGTTCTTC. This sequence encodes CATSTRQGSYNEQFF.

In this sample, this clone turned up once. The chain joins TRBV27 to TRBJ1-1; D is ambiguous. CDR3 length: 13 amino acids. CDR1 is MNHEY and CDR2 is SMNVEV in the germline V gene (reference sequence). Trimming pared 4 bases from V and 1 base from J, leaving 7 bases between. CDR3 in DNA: TGTGCCAGCAGTTCCCAGCGGAACACTGAAGCTTTCTTT. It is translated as CASSSQRNTEAFF.

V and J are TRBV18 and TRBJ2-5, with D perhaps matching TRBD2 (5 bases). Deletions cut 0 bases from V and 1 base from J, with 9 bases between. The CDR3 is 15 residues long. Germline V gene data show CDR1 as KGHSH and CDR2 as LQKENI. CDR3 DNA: TGTGCCAGCTCACCACCGGGTGGAGGCCAAGAGACCCAGTACTTC. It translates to CASSPPGGGQETQYF.

As DNA, the CDR3 is TGTGCCAGCAGCCCTCCCATAAGGGGTAATAATTCACCCCTCCACTTT. Translation: CASSPPIRGNNSPLHF. The V gene is TRBV7-3, the J gene TRBJ1-6; D is possibly TRBD1 (5 bases). The CDR3 totals 16 residues. V lost 5 bases and J 5 bases, leaving 16 bases between the germline ends. Germline assignment: CDR1 SGHTA and CDR2 FQGTGA.

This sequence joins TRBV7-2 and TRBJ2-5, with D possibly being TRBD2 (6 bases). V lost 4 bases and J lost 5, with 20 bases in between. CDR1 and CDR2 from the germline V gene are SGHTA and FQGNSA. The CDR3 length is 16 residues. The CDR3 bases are TGTGCCAGCAGCTCACATCCGGGACTGGAGGGTGAGACCCAGTACTTC. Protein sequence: CASSSHPGLEGETQYF.

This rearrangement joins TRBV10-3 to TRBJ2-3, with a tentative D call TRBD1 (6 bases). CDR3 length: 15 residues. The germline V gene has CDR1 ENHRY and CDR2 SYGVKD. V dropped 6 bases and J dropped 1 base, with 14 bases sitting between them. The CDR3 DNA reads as TGTGCCATCAGCACACAGGGTAGTGGCACAGATACGCAGTATTTT. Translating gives CAISTQGSGTDTQYF.

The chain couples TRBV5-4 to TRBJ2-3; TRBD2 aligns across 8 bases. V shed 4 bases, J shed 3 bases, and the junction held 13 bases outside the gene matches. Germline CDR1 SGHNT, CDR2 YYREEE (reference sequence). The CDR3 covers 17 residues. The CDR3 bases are TGTGCCAGCAGCCTTCCCCCTCGGCGGGGGGCTACAGATACGCAGTATTTT. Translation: CASSLPPRRGATDTQYF. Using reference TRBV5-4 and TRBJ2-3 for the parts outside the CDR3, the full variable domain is ETGVTQSPTHLIKTRGQQVTLRCSSQSGHNTVSWYQQALGQGPQFIFQYYREEENGRGNFPPRFSGLQFPNYSSELNVNALELDDSALYLCASSLPPRRGATDTQYFGPGTRLTVL.

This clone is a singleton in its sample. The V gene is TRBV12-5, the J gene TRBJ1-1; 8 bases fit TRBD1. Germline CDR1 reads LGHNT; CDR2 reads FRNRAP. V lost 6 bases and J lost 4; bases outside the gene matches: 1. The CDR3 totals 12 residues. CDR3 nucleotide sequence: TGTGCTAGTGGAGACAGGGGCACTGAAGCTTTCTTT. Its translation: CASGDRGTEAFF.

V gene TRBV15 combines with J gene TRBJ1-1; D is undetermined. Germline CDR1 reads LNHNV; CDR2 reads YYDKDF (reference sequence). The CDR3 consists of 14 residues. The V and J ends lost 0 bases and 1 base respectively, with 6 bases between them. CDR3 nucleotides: TGTGCCACCAGCAGAGATATGCCGAACACTGAAGCTTTCTTT. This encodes CATSRDMPNTEAFF.

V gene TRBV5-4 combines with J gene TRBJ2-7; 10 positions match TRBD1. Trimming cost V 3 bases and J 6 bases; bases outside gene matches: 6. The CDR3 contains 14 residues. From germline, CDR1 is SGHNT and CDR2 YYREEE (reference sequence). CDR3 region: CASSSGQGGSEQYF. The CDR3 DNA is TGTGCCAGCAGCTCAGGACAGGGGGGGTCCGAGCAGTACTTC.

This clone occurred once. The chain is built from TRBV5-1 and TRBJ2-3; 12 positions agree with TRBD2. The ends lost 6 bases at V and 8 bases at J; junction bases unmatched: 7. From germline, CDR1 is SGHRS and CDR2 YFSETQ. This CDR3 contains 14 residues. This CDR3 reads CASIDPSGGATQYF. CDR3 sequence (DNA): TGCGCCAGCATCGACCCTAGCGGGGGGGCTACGCAGTATTTT.

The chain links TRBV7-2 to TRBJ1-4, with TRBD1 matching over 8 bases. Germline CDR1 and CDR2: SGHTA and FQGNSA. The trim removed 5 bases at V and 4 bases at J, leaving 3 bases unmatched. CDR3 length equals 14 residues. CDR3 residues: CASSLDRVNEKLFF. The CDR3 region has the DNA TGTGCCAGCAGCCTGGACAGGGTTAATGAAAAACTGTTTTTT.